These 30 T cell receptor beta chains were all obtained from the same sample, sequenced in a study of kidney transplant recipient with SARS-CoV-2 infection. TCRdb re-analysed the reads in MiXCR, keeping a single row per CDR3 protein. The profile shows under 250,000 distinct CDR3 sequences, around 26% of them singletons. This sample comprised a blood sample, obtained at baseline and between days 110 and 120 from a kidney transplant recipient. The receptor source for this set is a young adult male patient who had COVID-19 and was a kidney transplant recipient. The T cells may come from the graft donor.

This clonotype appeared many times. The chain recombines TRBV3-1 with TRBJ2-5; D call uncertain. Trimming took 4 bases from V and 5 from J, leaving 23 bases between them. Germline V gene data show CDR1 as LGHDT and CDR2 as YNNKEL (reference sequence). This CDR3 is built from 17 residues. CDR3 sequence (DNA): TGTGCCAGCAGCCGGTGGCGTCCCATTTCTTTCTCTGAGACCCAGTACTTC. Encoded protein: CASSRWRPISFSETQYF.

This clonotype was found many times. CDR3 in DNA: TGTGCCAGCAGCTTAGGGTTGGATTCACCCCTCCACTTT. Translated, it gives CASSLGLDSPLHF. The chain is built from TRBV7-6 and TRBJ1-6; D is undetermined. Germline CDR1 and CDR2: SGHVS and FNYEAQ. The CDR3 loop spans 13 amino acids. Deletions cut 1 base from V and 8 bases from J, with 6 bases between.

This clonotype was detected ten times or more. The chain has TRBV6-6 and TRBJ2-2; TRBD1 is a possible D gene (6 bases). Between the trimmed V and J ends, which lost 7 bases and 0 bases, there was a span of 9 bases. This CDR3 spans 14 amino acids. CDR1 and CDR2 (germline): MNHNY, SVGAGI (reference sequence). The CDR3 sequence: CASKDSSNTGELFF. The CDR3 DNA reads as TGTGCCAGCAAGGACAGCTCGAACACCGGGGAGCTGTTTTTT.

This clonotype was recorded at least ten times. The chain employs TRBV7-2 and TRBJ1-1, with D hard to call. The CDR3 loop spans 16 amino acids. V dropped 4 bases and J dropped 6 bases, with 21 bases sitting between them. Germline V lookup: CDR1 SGHTA, CDR2 FQGNSA. The CDR3 is CASSSKVLLGGPEAFF. The CDR3 DNA reads as TGTGCCAGCAGCTCGAAAGTGCTTCTCGGAGGCCCTGAAGCTTTCTTT.

V is TRBV5-3 and J is TRBJ1-2; D is uncertain. TRBV5-3 is annotated as an ORF whose role is uncertain. V gave up 7 bases and J gave up 4 bases, with 23 bases separating them. The CDR3 loop spans 16 amino acids. The CDR3 loop is CARLQVVARKTYGYTF. In nucleotides, the CDR3 is TGTGCCAGACTGCAAGTAGTGGCGAGAAAGACCTATGGCTACACCTTC.

The chain joins TRBV5-4 to TRBJ2-1; 10 nucleotides align to TRBD1. Germline trimming cut 2 bases from V and 5 bases from J; bases unmatched to any gene: 7. This CDR3 has 16 residues. The V gene's germline CDR1 is SGHNT and CDR2 YYREEE (reference sequence). CDR3: CASSFLGTGVNNEQFF. Here the CDR3 DNA reads TGTGCCAGCAGCTTTCTCGGGACAGGGGTTAACAATGAGCAGTTCTTC.

This clonotype has just a few counts. The rearrangement links TRBV30 to TRBJ2-3; TRBD2 is a possible D gene (6 bases). V was shortened by 2 bases and J by 0 bases, with 9 bases between the two germline ends. This CDR3 is built from 14 residues. From germline, CDR1 is GTSNPN and CDR2 SVGIG (reference sequence). The CDR3 here is CAWSRSGSTDTQYF. For the CDR3, the DNA is TGTGCCTGGAGTCGTAGCGGAAGCACAGATACGCAGTATTTT. Full variable domain (rest looked up from reference TRBV30 and TRBJ2-3): SQTIHQWPATLVQPVGSPLSLECTVEGTSNPNLYWYRQAAGRGLQLLFYSVGIGQISSEVPQNLSASRPQDRQFILSSKKLLLSDSGFYLCAWSRSGSTDTQYFGPGTRLTVL.

This clonotype was counted ten times or more. This chain connects TRBV1 to TRBJ2-7; the D call in the table, TRBD2, was not verified against the DNA. TRBV1 is a known pseudogene. The CDR3 covers 14 residues. This chain's CDR3 is CTSSLLRGSYEQYF. The CDR3 DNA reads TGCACCAGCAGCCTGTTGAGAGGGTCCTACGAGCAGTACTTC.

This clonotype has only a few counts. The V gene is TRBV5-1, the J gene TRBJ1-2; D unresolved. Germline lookup yields CDR1 SGHRS and CDR2 YFSETQ. This CDR3 spans 16 amino acids. V lost 7 bases and J 4 bases, leaving 23 bases between the germline ends. The CDR3 loop reads CASQRESVRKTYGYTF. CDR3 bases: TGCGCCAGCCAGCGGGAATCGGTTCGAAAGACCTATGGCTACACCTTC.

As to this clonotype: A read error may be the cause here, since a much bigger clone is one base away. This chain connects TRBV6-6 to TRBJ1-2; D is ambiguous. Germline values: CDR1 MNHNY, CDR2 SVGAGI (reference sequence). The CDR3 has 17 amino acids. The DNA of the CDR3 is TGTGCCAACAGTGTACACGTAGGTGGGAGAAAGACCTATGGCTACACCTTC. It specifies CANSVHVGGRKTYGYTF.

At least ten counts were recorded for this clonotype. The chain couples TRBV5-6 to TRBJ1-4; a possible D gene is TRBD1 (6 bases). CDR1 and CDR2 from the germline V gene are SGHDT and YYEEEE. This CDR3 has 15 residues. V gave up 4 bases and J gave up 8 bases, with 18 bases separating them. The CDR3 DNA is TGTGCCAGCAGCCTCCGGGACATTGTGTACGAAAAACTGTTTTTT. As protein: CASSLRDIVYEKLFF.

Comment on this clonotype: This may be a read error, as it is one base from a much larger clone. The CDR3 coding sequence is TGTGCCTGGCAAGAACCGCGTTATAGAAAGACCTATGGCTACACCTTC. Its protein is CAWQEPRYRKTYGYTF. V gene TRBV30 combines with J gene TRBJ1-2; D is undetermined. The CDR3 is 16 residues long. Between the trimmed V and J ends, which lost 5 bases and 4 bases, there was a span of 23 bases. Germline-derived CDR1 and CDR2 are GTSNPN and SVGIG (reference sequence).

This clonotype was seen ten or more times. V gene TRBV3-1 combines with J gene TRBJ1-1; D uncertain. The CDR3 totals 17 residues. Trimming took off 5 bases at V and 4 bases at J, with 23 bases between the two ends. Germline V gene data show CDR1 as LGHDT and CDR2 as YNNKEL (reference sequence). CDR3 sequence reads: CASSGSFPISIRTEAFF. DNA for the CDR3: TGTGCCAGCAGCGGGAGCTTTCCCATTTCAATTCGCACTGAAGCTTTCTTT. The variable domain in full, completed from reference TRBV3-1 and TRBJ1-1, reads DTAVSQTPKYLVTQMGNDKSIKCEQNLGHDTMYWYKQDSKKFLKIMFSYNNKELIINETVPNRFSPKSPDKAHLNLHINSLELGDSAVYFCASSGSFPISIRTEAFFGQGTRLTVV.

This clonotype was found many times. CDR3 nucleotide sequence: TGTGCCAGCAGTTTGGGAGGGGTCAATCAGCCCCAGCATTTT. Translation gives CASSLGGVNQPQHF. The chain recombines TRBV12-3 or TRBV12-4 with TRBJ1-5; perhaps TRBD1 as D (5 bases). Trimming took 3 bases from V and 3 from J, leaving 9 bases between them. This CDR3 has 14 amino acids.

This clonotype was observed many times. The gene calls are TRBV3-1 and TRBJ1-5; D is uncertain. CDR1 and CDR2 (germline): LGHDT, YNNKEL (reference sequence). The ends were cut back, 2 bases at V and 6 bases at J, with 5 bases in the middle. The CDR3 covers 12 residues. CDR3 sequence: CASSQSSQPQHF. DNA of the CDR3: TGTGCCAGCAGCCAATCTTCTCAGCCCCAGCATTTT.

In its sample, this clonotype was seen many times. The gene calls are TRBV27 and TRBJ1-5; D not certain. With 6 bases removed from V and 1 base from J, the gap between germline ends came to 7 bases. This CDR3 has 13 residues. The V gene's germline CDR1 is MNHEY and CDR2 SMNVEV (reference sequence). The CDR3 region is CASRTRSNQPQHF. In DNA, the CDR3 is TGTGCCAGCAGGACTCGGAGCAATCAGCCCCAGCATTTT.

This clonotype was seen a few times. The chain joins TRBV7-9 to TRBJ1-3; D is possibly TRBD1 (5 bases). The CDR3 has 16 residues. Looked up from germline, CDR1 is SEHNR and CDR2 is FQNEAQ (reference sequence). V was clipped by 4 bases and J by 3 bases, with 16 bases between them. The CDR3 bases are TGTGCCAGCAGCTCCGAAGGTATCAGGGTTGGAAACACCATATATTTT. Protein product: CASSSEGIRVGNTIYF.

This clonotype occurred once. This may be a read error, as it is one base from a much larger clone. This rearrangement joins TRBV6-5 to TRBJ2-4; D is possibly TRBD2 (5 bases). The J call may be in error: the DNA end matches TRBJ2-1 better. From germline, CDR1 is MNHEY and CDR2 SVGAGI. CDR3 length: 15 residues. The CDR3 DNA sequence: TGTGCCAGCGCCGCCGGGGTAGGAGGAGCCGGGGAGCAGTTCTTC. Translated, it gives CASAAGVGGAGEQFF.

The chain combines TRBV6-6 with TRBJ2-3; D unresolved. Deletions cut 5 bases from V and 0 bases from J, with 9 bases between. The CDR3 loop spans 14 amino acids. Germline CDR1 and CDR2: MNHNY and SVGAGI (reference sequence). The CDR3 sequence is CASSVTTSTDTQYF. As DNA, the CDR3 is TGTGCCAGCAGTGTTACAACTAGCACAGATACGCAGTATTTT.

Regarding this clonotype: It may be a read error: a sequence one base away is much more abundant. J is TRBJ1-1 and V is TRBV11-3, with D possibly TRBD1 on 5 matching bases. V gave up 5 bases and J gave up 10 bases, with 14 bases separating them. Per the germline V gene, CDR1 is SGHNT and CDR2 is YENEEA. The CDR3 extends over 12 amino acids. CDR3 coding DNA: TGTGCCAGCAGCCCAGTACAGGTAGGAGCTTTCTTT. Protein sequence: CASSPVQVGAFF.

In the case of this clonotype: Its ends do not fully match the called genes, so a read error is possible. V is TRBV5-8 and J is TRBJ2-3, with D possibly being TRBD1 (5 bases). The CDR3 consists of 14 residues. From germline, CDR1 is SGHTS and CDR2 YDEGEE. Here the CDR3 reads CASSLEPGTGTQYF. The CDR3 DNA follows: TGTGCCAGCAGCTTGGAACCTGGCACAGGTACGCAGTATTTT.

A note on this clonotype: Possible read error: a much larger clone is one base away. The rearrangement uses TRBV12-3 or TRBV12-4 and TRBJ1-2; no clear D. The CDR3 totals 12 residues. For the CDR3, the DNA is TGTGCCAACAGTCCCAATCGCGACGGCTACACCTTC. Translated: CANSPNRDGYTF.

This clonotype was recorded at least ten times. The chain has TRBV5-1 and TRBJ1-6; 7 bases are shared with TRBD1. Trimming cost V 5 bases and J 7 bases; bases outside gene matches: 9. The CDR3 loop spans 15 amino acids. From germline, CDR1 is SGHRS and CDR2 YFSETQ. Here the CDR3 DNA reads TGCGCCAGCAGTAGGGACAGAACGCGGAATTCACCCCTCCACTTT. It codes for CASSRDRTRNSPLHF.

Worth noting for this clonotype: A read error may be the cause here, since a much bigger clone is one base away. V is TRBV11-3 and J is TRBJ2-5, with D perhaps given as TRBD1 or TRBD2 (7 bases each). Germline V gene data show CDR1 as SGHNT and CDR2 as YENEEA. V lost 3 bases and J 2 bases, leaving 19 bases between the germline ends. This CDR3 is built from 17 residues. CDR3 in DNA: TGTGCCAGCAGCTTGAGGAGACAGGGAGGGATACAAGAGACCCAGTACTTC. This gives the protein CASSLRRQGGIQETQYF.

On this clonotype: Since the CDR3 does not end with the conserved phenylalanine or tryptophan, this likely comes from a read error. The DNA is omitted, as the CDR3 cannot be located on it reliably, and the CDR3 follows TCRdb's listing. This chain links TRBV28 with TRBJ1-6; TRBD1, the table's D call, was not compared with the DNA. Germline V gene lookup returns CDR1 MDHEN and CDR2 SYDVKM. The CDR3 is made up of 15 amino acids, end residues included. CDR3: CASSLPTGLDSPPHS.

About this clonotype: A much larger clone sits a single nucleotide away, making a read error possible. The CDR3 spells CASSDSSFAGLTGGRSTDTQYF. In DNA, the CDR3 is TGTGCCAGCAGTGACTCCTCCTTCGCTGGTCTTACGGGAGGGCGGAGCACAGATACGCAGTATTTT. The rearrangement links TRBV25-1 to TRBJ2-3; TRBD2 matches 8 bases. Germline V gives CDR1 MGHDK, CDR2 SYGVNS. CDR3 length equals 22 residues. The ends lost 3 bases at V and 0 bases at J; junction bases unmatched: 23.

In its sample, this clonotype was seen many times. The chain is built from TRBV6-6 and TRBJ2-7; 9 nucleotides line up with TRBD2. Germline CDR1 MNHNY, CDR2 SVGAGI (reference sequence). V lost 2 bases and J lost 3; bases outside the gene matches: 5. The CDR3 is 15 residues long. CDR3 sequence (DNA): TGTGCCAGCAGTTACACGAGGACTAGCGACTACGAGCAGTACTTC. The encoded protein is CASSYTRTSDYEQYF.

This clonotype was recorded many times. The chain uses TRBV6-5 and TRBJ2-7; 8 bases are a match to TRBD2. Germline CDR1 is MNHEY and CDR2 is SVGAGI. The CDR3 has 17 residues. V lost 6 bases and J lost 0; bases outside the gene matches: 13. CDR3 loop: CASRETGGSGSSYEQYF. As DNA, the CDR3 is TGTGCCAGCAGGGAAACCGGGGGGAGCGGGAGCTCCTACGAGCAGTACTTC.

The V call is TRBV19, the J call TRBJ1-1; D unresolved. The germline CDR1 and CDR2 sequences are LNHDA and SQIVND (reference sequence). The germline V and J ends were trimmed by 5 bases and 0 bases, with 4 bases remaining between them. The CDR3 extends over 12 amino acids. CDR3 amino acids: CASSSMNTEAFF. For the CDR3, the DNA is TGTGCCAGTAGTTCCATGAACACTGAAGCTTTCTTT.

This clonotype was picked up many times. The chain has TRBV20-1 and TRBJ2-7; possible D gene TRBD2, 5 bases. This CDR3 region has 12 residues. CDR1 and CDR2 from the germline V gene are DFQATT and SNEGSKA (reference sequence). V was shortened by 3 bases and J by 2 bases, with 8 bases between the two germline ends. DNA for the CDR3: TGCAGTGCTAGGGCGGGTCCCTACGAGCAGTACTTC. This sequence encodes CSARAGPYEQYF.